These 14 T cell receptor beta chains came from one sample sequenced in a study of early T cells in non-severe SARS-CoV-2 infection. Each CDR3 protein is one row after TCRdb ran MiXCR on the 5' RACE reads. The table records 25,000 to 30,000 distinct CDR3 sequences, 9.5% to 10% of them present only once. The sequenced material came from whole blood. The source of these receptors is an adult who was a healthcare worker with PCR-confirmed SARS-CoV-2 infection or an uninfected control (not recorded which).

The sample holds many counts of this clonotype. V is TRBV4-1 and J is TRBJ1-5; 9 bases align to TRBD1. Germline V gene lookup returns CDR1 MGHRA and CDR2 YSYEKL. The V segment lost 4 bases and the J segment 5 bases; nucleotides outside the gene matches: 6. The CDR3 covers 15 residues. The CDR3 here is CASSLGTGTYQPQHF. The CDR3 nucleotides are TGCGCCAGCAGCCTCGGGACAGGGACGTATCAGCCCCAGCATTTT.

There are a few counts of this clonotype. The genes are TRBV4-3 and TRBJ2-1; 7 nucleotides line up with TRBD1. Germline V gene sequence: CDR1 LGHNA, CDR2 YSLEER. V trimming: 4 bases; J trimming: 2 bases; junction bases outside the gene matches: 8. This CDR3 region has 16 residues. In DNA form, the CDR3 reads TGCGCCAGCAGCCTACAGGGACAGCTGACCTACAATGAGCAGTTCTTC. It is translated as CASSLQGQLTYNEQFF.

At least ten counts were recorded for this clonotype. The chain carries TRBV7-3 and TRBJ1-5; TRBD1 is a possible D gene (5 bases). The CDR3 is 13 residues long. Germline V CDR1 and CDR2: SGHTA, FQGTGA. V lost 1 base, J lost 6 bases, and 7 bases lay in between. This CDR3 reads CASSLRGGQPQHF. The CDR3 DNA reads TGTGCCAGCAGCTTAAGGGGGGGTCAGCCCCAGCATTTT.

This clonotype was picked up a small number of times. DNA of the CDR3: TGCAGTGCTAGAGAAGGGGTCAACACCGGGGAGCTGTTTTTT. Translated, it gives CSAREGVNTGELFF. This chain links TRBV20-1 with TRBJ2-2, with D possibly matching TRBD1 (5 bases). This CDR3 spans 14 amino acids. V lost 0 bases and J lost 2, with 7 bases in between. Per germline, CDR1 DFQATT and CDR2 SNEGSKA (reference sequence).

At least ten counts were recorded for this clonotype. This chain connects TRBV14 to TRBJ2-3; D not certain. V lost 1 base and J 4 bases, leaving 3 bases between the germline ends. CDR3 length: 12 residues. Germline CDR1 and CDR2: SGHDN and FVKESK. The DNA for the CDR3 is TGTGCCAGCAGCCAAGGAGCAGATACGCAGTATTTT. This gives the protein CASSQGADTQYF. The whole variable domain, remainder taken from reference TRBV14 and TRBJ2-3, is EAGVTQFPSHSVIEKGQTVTLRCDPISGHDNLYWYRRVMGKEIKFLLHFVKESKQDESGMPNNRFLAERTGGTYSTLKVQPAELEDSGVYFCASSQGADTQYFGPGTRLTVL.

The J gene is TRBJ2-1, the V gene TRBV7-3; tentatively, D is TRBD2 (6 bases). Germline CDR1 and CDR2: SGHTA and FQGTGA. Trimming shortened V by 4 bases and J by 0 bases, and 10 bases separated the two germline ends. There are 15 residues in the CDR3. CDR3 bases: TGTGCCAGCAGCTATAGCGGAAGCTCCTACAATGAGCAGTTCTTC. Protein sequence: CASSYSGSSYNEQFF. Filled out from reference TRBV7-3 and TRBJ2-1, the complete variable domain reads GAGVSQTPSNKVTEKGKYVELRCDPISGHTALYWYRQSLGQGPEFLIYFQGTGAADDSGLPNDRFFAVRPEGSVSTLKIQRTERGDSAVYLCASSYSGSSYNEQFFGPGTRLTVL.

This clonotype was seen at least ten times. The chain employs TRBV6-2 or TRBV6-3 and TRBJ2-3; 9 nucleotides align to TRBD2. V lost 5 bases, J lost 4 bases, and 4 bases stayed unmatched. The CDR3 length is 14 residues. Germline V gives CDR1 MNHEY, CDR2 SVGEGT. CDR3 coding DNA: TGTGCCAGCAGTCGCGGGGGGGCCCCAGATACGCAGTATTTT. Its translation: CASSRGGAPDTQYF.

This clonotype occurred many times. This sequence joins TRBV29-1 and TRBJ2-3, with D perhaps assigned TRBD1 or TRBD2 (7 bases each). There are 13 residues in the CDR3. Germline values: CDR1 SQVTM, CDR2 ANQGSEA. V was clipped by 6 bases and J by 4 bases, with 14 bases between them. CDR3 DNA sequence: TGCAGCGTGATGGGAGGGGGCCCAGATACGCAGTATTTT. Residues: CSVMGGGPDTQYF.

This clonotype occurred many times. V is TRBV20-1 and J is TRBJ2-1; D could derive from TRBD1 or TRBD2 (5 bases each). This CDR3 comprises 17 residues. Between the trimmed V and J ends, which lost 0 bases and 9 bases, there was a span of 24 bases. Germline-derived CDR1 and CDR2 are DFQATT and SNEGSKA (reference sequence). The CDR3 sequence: CSARDSGRGVQGGEQFF. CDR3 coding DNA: TGCAGTGCTAGAGATTCCGGCCGGGGTGTGCAGGGCGGTGAGCAGTTCTTC.

The CDR3 reads CASRAWGLGIDEQFF. The CDR3 nucleotides read TGTGCCAGCCGGGCCTGGGGACTAGGGATCGATGAGCAGTTCTTC. The chain links TRBV19 to TRBJ2-1, with TRBD2 identical over 8 bases. The V gene's germline CDR1 is LNHDA and CDR2 SQIVND (reference sequence). V dropped 9 bases and J dropped 8; count of bases not matched to a gene: 15. CDR3 length: 15 amino acids.

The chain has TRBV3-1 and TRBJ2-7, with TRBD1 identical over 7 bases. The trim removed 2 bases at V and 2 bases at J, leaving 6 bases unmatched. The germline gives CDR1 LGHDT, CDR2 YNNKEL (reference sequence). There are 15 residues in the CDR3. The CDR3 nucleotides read TGTGCCAGCAGCCAACAGCCGGGACAGCCCTACGAGCAGTACTTC. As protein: CASSQQPGQPYEQYF.

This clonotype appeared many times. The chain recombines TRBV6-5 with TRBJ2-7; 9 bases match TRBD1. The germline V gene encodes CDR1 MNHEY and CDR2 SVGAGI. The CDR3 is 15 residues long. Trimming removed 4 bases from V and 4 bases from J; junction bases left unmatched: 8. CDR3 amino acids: CASSSRQGGWYEQYF. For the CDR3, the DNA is TGTGCCAGCAGTTCCCGACAGGGGGGTTGGTACGAGCAGTACTTC.

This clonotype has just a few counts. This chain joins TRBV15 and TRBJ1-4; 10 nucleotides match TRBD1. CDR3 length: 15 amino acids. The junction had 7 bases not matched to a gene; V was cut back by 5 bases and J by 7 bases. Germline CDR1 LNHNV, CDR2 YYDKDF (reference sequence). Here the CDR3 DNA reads TGTGCCACCAGCGTACGACAGGGGGCAGGTGAAAAACTGTTTTTT. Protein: CATSVRQGAGEKLFF.

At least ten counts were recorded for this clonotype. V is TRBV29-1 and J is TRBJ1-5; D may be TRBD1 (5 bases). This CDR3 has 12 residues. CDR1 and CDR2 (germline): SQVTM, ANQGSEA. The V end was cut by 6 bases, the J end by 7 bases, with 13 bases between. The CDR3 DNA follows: TGCAGCGTGGGGGGGGTCGGCCAGCCCCAGCATTTT. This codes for CSVGGVGQPQHF.